This T cell receptor (beta chain) was found in a study of T cell changes during pregnancy in multiple sclerosis. Here immunoSEQ multiplex PCR was the method, and the copy in TCRdb shows in-frame clones only, minus some. The sample records about 70,000 clones, around 94% being singletons. V was clipped by 0 bases and J by 3 bases; unmatched bases: 4. The CDR3 is 16 amino acids. Per germline, CDR1 LGHNA and CDR2 YSLEER. This clone appeared a single time. The TCR was taken from a female donor with multiple sclerosis, enrolled in a pregnancy study. The V and J genes are TRBV4-3 and TRBJ2-1; 8 bases agree with TRBD2. This specimen consisted of peripheral blood, obtained in the third trimester of pregnancy. This CDR3 reads CASSQELAVDYNEQFF. The CDR3 DNA follows: TGCGCCAGCAGCCAAGAACTAGCGGTGGACTACAATGAGCAGTTCTTC.